These 28 T cell receptor beta chains share one sample of origin, sequenced in a study of blood T cell repertoires in COVID-19. TCRdb's table, derived via immunoSEQ multiplex PCR, lists solely in-frame clones and lacks some. In the table there are some 78,000 clones, around 90% of which are singletons. The sample comprised peripheral blood. The receptors were gathered from a woman aged 80 or over with active or convalescent COVID-19.

The chain carries TRBV2 and TRBJ1-3; D remains ambiguous. V lost 5 bases and J lost 0, with 11 bases in between. Germline V gene data show CDR1 as SNHLY and CDR2 as FYNNEI. The CDR3 is made up of 15 amino acids. The CDR3 region has the DNA TGTGCCAGCAGTCCCGATATGAGCTCTGGAAACACCATATATTTT. It yields the protein CASSPDMSSGNTIYF.

The chain has TRBV10-3 and TRBJ2-7, with 10 bases aligning to TRBD1. The trim removed 10 bases at V and 3 bases at J, leaving 6 bases unmatched. Germline V gene data show CDR1 as ENHRY and CDR2 as SYGVKD. This CDR3 spans 13 amino acids. The CDR3 DNA is TGTGCCACCGGGACAGGGGACCGCTACGAGCAGTACTTC. Its translation: CATGTGDRYEQYF.

The V gene is TRBV9, the J gene TRBJ2-7; TRBD2 aligns across 8 bases. This CDR3 contains 17 residues. In germline, CDR1 is SGDLS, CDR2 YYNGEE. V dropped 4 bases and J dropped 2; count of bases not matched to a gene: 14. The CDR3 reads CASSPSFGGGRTYEQYF. The CDR3 DNA reads TGTGCCAGCAGCCCCTCGTTCGGCGGGGGGCGCACCTACGAGCAGTACTTC.

The rearrangement uses TRBV5-1 and TRBJ1-1, with D uncertain. The CDR3 has 17 residues. Germline values: CDR1 SGHRS, CDR2 YFSETQ. V gave up 0 bases and J gave up 0 bases, with 15 bases separating them. CDR3 region: CASSLGWRAKMNTEAFF. DNA for the CDR3: TGCGCCAGCAGCTTGGGTTGGAGAGCTAAGATGAACACTGAAGCTTTCTTT.

The chain uses TRBV2 and TRBJ2-3; D not certain. This CDR3 comprises 15 residues. The ends were cut back, 7 bases at V and 2 bases at J, with 16 bases in the middle. Germline-derived CDR1 and CDR2 are SNHLY and FYNNEI. Here the CDR3 reads CASTLSPTNTDTQYF. CDR3 nucleotide sequence: TGTGCCAGCACCCTCTCACCTACGAACACAGATACGCAGTATTTT.

The CDR3: CASSQGRLNTQYF. CDR3 sequence (DNA): TGTGCCAGCAGCCAGGGGCGGCTGAATACGCAGTATTTT. The chain couples TRBV14 to TRBJ2-3, with D tentatively TRBD1 (5 bases). With 3 bases removed from V and 7 bases from J, the gap between germline ends came to 11 bases. The CDR3 runs 13 residues. Germline V CDR1 and CDR2: SGHDN, FVKESK.

This chain joins TRBV5-1 and TRBJ2-7, with 9 bases identical to TRBD2. CDR1 is SGHRS, CDR2 YFSETQ, per germline. J lost 6 bases, V lost 3 bases, and 10 bases had no gene match. CDR3 length: 15 residues. The CDR3: CASSSLGLAPGEQYF. The CDR3 DNA follows: TGCGCCAGCAGCTCCCTGGGACTAGCCCCAGGCGAGCAGTACTTC.

The chain couples TRBV18 to TRBJ1-2; 8 positions match TRBD1. V trimming: 2 bases; J trimming: 4 bases; junction bases outside the gene matches: 6. There are 15 residues in the CDR3. Germline V gene lookup returns CDR1 KGHSH and CDR2 LQKENI. CDR3 bases: TGTGCCAGCTCACCAGGGACAGGAGTGGGCTATGGCTACACCTTC. Encoded protein: CASSPGTGVGYGYTF.

The chain recombines TRBV7-2 with TRBJ2-1; 8 bases match TRBD2. Germline CDR1 reads SGHTA; CDR2 reads FQGNSA. CDR3 size: 16 residues. Unmatched junction bases numbered 13, after V lost 7 bases and J lost 5 bases. CDR3 coding DNA: TGTGCCAGCACCCCGAGCTGGGCGGGAGGTAACAATGAGCAGTTCTTC. Translating gives CASTPSWAGGNNEQFF. Full variable domain (outside the CDR3, taken from reference TRBV7-2 and TRBJ2-1): GAGVSQSPSNKVTEKGKDVELRCDPISGHTALYWYRQSLGQGLEFLIYFQGNSAPDKSGLPSDRFSAERTGGSVSTLTIQRTQQEDSAVYLCASTPSWAGGNNEQFFGPGTRLTVL.

The J gene is TRBJ2-7, the V gene TRBV7-2, with a possible D match to TRBD2 (6 bases). This CDR3 is 14 amino acids long. Per the germline V gene, CDR1 is SGHTA and CDR2 is FQGNSA. V was pared by 5 bases and J by 6 bases, with 17 bases between. The CDR3 DNA reads as TGTGCCAGCAGCCCACGCTTCCGAGCGGGCGAGCAGTACTTC. It translates to CASSPRFRAGEQYF.

The rearrangement uses TRBV4-2 and TRBJ1-2; D not certain. The V end was cut by 1 base, the J end by 8 bases, with 17 bases between. The CDR3 loop spans 15 amino acids. Germline V gene data show CDR1 as LGHNA and CDR2 as YNFKEQ. The CDR3 bases are TGTGCCAGCAGCCAAGTCCATCACGATAGTCTAGGCTACACCTTC. Its protein product is CASSQVHHDSLGYTF.

The chain links TRBV5-6 to TRBJ1-5; 7 bases match TRBD1. The V gene end was trimmed by 2 bases and the J gene end by 0 bases; junction bases not matched to a gene: 8. Germline V gene sequence: CDR1 SGHDT, CDR2 YYEEEE. The CDR3 runs to 17 residues. The CDR3, as DNA: TGTGCCAGCAGCTTCCGGGACAGATCATTTAGCAATCAGCCCCAGCATTTT. The encoded protein is CASSFRDRSFSNQPQHF.

The chain links TRBV4-1 to TRBJ2-1, with 9 bases matching TRBD2. Unmatched junction bases numbered 10, after V lost 0 bases and J lost 7 bases. The CDR3 spans 17 residues. Germline V lookup: CDR1 MGHRA, CDR2 YSYEKL. The CDR3 is CASSQEGIAGEGNEQFF. In nucleotides, the CDR3 is TGCGCCAGCAGCCAAGAAGGAATAGCGGGAGAGGGGAATGAGCAGTTCTTC.

V gene TRBV28 combines with J gene TRBJ2-6; TRBD1 matches 9 bases. The V segment lost 1 base and the J segment 4 bases; nucleotides outside the gene matches: 11. Germline values: CDR1 MDHEN, CDR2 SYDVKM. This CDR3 has 19 residues. CDR3 sequence (DNA): TGTGCCAGCAGTTTATCCAGTCCCGGGACAGGGTTCGGGGCCAACGTCCTGACTTTC. Translating it yields CASSLSSPGTGFGANVLTF.

This rearrangement joins TRBV28 to TRBJ1-2; 9 positions match TRBD1. V was pared by 4 bases and J by 1 base, with 7 bases of the junction left unmatched. CDR3 length equals 16 residues. CDR1 and CDR2 (germline): MDHEN, SYDVKM. CDR3 coding DNA: TGTGCCAGCAGTTCCCAGGGACAGGGATATAACTATGGCTACACCTTC. Translating it yields CASSSQGQGYNYGYTF.

The chain couples TRBV19 to TRBJ1-2, with 7 bases fitting TRBD1. Losses at the gene ends were 3 bases for V and 5 bases for J; bases not matched to a gene: 3. CDR3 length equals 13 residues. CDR1 is LNHDA and CDR2 is SQIVND in the germline V gene (reference sequence). CDR3 sequence reads: CASSIHRGYGYTF. In nucleotides, the CDR3 is TGTGCCAGTAGTATTCACAGGGGTTATGGCTACACCTTC.

The rearrangement uses TRBV28 and TRBJ2-7; D unclear. Deletions cut 3 bases from V and 2 bases from J, with 8 bases between. Germline CDR1 reads MDHEN; CDR2 reads SYDVKM. The CDR3 runs 13 residues. DNA for the CDR3: TGTGCCAGCAGTTTCGCGGCGACCTACGAGCAGTACTTC. It translates to CASSFAATYEQYF.

The V call is TRBV4-3, the J call TRBJ1-3; D is ambiguous. Germline assignment: CDR1 LGHNA and CDR2 YSLEER. Trimming took 0 bases from V and 2 from J, leaving 11 bases between them. CDR3 length: 16 amino acids. The CDR3 spells CASSQDLVTAGNTIYF. CDR3 in DNA: TGCGCCAGCAGCCAAGATCTCGTCACAGCTGGAAACACCATATATTTT.

In its sample, this clone was seen a few times. This chain uses TRBV7-3 with TRBJ2-1, with D possibly TRBD1 on 6 matching bases. The CDR3 runs 15 residues. V was trimmed by 3 bases and J by 3 bases, leaving 12 bases between them. The germline V gene encodes CDR1 SGHTA and CDR2 FQGTGA. CDR3 bases: TGTGCCAGCAGCTTGACCCTAGGGGGCTACAATGAGCAGTTCTTC. Protein: CASSLTLGGYNEQFF. The full variable domain, rest sourced from reference TRBV7-3 and TRBJ2-1, is GAGVSQTPSNKVTEKGKYVELRCDPISGHTALYWYRQSLGQGPEFLIYFQGTGAADDSGLPNDRFFAVRPEGSVSTLKIQRTERGDSAVYLCASSLTLGGYNEQFFGPGTRLTVL.

This sequence joins TRBV7-2 and TRBJ2-2; 10 nucleotides match TRBD2. CDR3 size: 17 residues. Germline V gene lookup returns CDR1 SGHTA and CDR2 FQGNSA. The trim removed 2 bases at V and 1 base at J, leaving 4 bases unmatched. CDR3 nucleotide sequence: TGTGCCAGCAGCTTACGAGGGACTAGCGAGAACACCGGGGAGCTGTTTTTT. Its translation: CASSLRGTSENTGELFF. Supplemented by reference TRBV7-2 and TRBJ2-2, the full variable domain reads GAGVSQSPSNKVTEKGKDVELRCDPISGHTALYWYRQSLGQGLEFLIYFQGNSAPDKSGLPSDRFSAERTGGSVSTLTIQRTQQEDSAVYLCASSLRGTSENTGELFFGEGSRLTVL.

This clone was seen only once. The V call is TRBV14, the J call TRBJ2-1; 8 bases fit TRBD1. The CDR3 covers 15 residues. J gave up 4 bases and V 1 base, and 3 bases lay outside the gene matches. Per the germline V gene, CDR1 is SGHDN and CDR2 is FVKESK. Here the CDR3 DNA reads TGTGCCAGCAGCCAAGGACAGGGGTATTACAATGAGCAGTTCTTC. Residues: CASSQGQGYYNEQFF.

This chain uses TRBV18 with TRBJ2-7, with D possibly being TRBD2 (6 bases). With 6 bases removed from V and 2 bases from J, the gap between germline ends came to 20 bases. Germline-derived CDR1 and CDR2 are KGHSH and LQKENI. CDR3 length: 16 amino acids. CDR3 region: CASSLQTSGLAYEQYF. CDR3 DNA sequence: TGTGCCAGCTCTCTACAGACCTCGGGACTTGCCTACGAGCAGTACTTC.

The table lists this clone with a count of one. The chain joins TRBV28 to TRBJ1-4; D is possibly TRBD1 (6 bases). Between the trimmed V and J ends, which lost 4 bases and 8 bases, there was a span of 20 bases. The length of the CDR3 is 16 residues. Germline V CDR1 and CDR2: MDHEN, SYDVKM. CDR3 amino acids: CASSSPGQGTAEKLFF. CDR3 coding DNA: TGTGCCAGCAGTTCCCCGGGGCAGGGGACCGCAGAAAAACTGTTTTTT.

This chain links TRBV30 with TRBJ2-3; D possibly corresponds to TRBD1 (5 bases). Germline V lookup: CDR1 GTSNPN, CDR2 SVGIG (reference sequence). V gave up 4 bases and J gave up 0 bases, with 14 bases separating them. The CDR3 totals 15 residues. The CDR3: CAWKAPGPSTDTQYF. The CDR3 nucleotides are TGTGCCTGGAAAGCCCCAGGGCCAAGCACAGATACGCAGTATTTT.

This CDR3 is CASSEEGMIGQPQHF. CDR3 sequence (DNA): TGTGCCAGCAGTGAGGAGGGGATGATCGGTCAGCCCCAGCATTTT. This chain connects TRBV2 to TRBJ1-5, with D maybe TRBD1 (5 bases). With 3 bases removed from V and 6 bases from J, the gap between germline ends came to 15 bases. Looked up from germline, CDR1 is SNHLY and CDR2 is FYNNEI. This CDR3 is built from 15 residues.

This clone was detected a few times. J is TRBJ1-5 and V is TRBV2, with TRBD1 identical over 7 bases. Trimming removed 6 bases from V and 2 bases from J; junction bases left unmatched: 7. The length of the CDR3 is 15 residues. Germline CDR1 SNHLY, CDR2 FYNNEI. The CDR3 region has the DNA TGTGCCAGCAGGGAACAGGGGATAGGCAATCAGCCCCAGCATTTT. Protein product: CASREQGIGNQPQHF.

V gene TRBV19 combines with J gene TRBJ1-1; 11 positions match TRBD1. The V segment lost 4 bases and the J segment 4 bases; nucleotides outside the gene matches: 5. The CDR3 is made up of 15 amino acids. Per germline, CDR1 LNHDA and CDR2 SQIVND (reference sequence). CDR3 amino acids: CASSTTGTGGTEAFF. DNA of the CDR3: TGTGCCAGTAGTACTACCGGGACAGGGGGCACTGAAGCTTTCTTT.

The chain is built from TRBV6-5 and TRBJ2-7, with 11 bases matching TRBD2. CDR1 MNHEY and CDR2 SVGAGI come from the germline V gene. Trimming took 6 bases from V and 3 from J; bases not matched to a gene: 7. The CDR3 loop spans 15 amino acids. CDR3: CASSSLAGGFYEQYF. In DNA form, the CDR3 reads TGTGCCAGCAGCTCCCTAGCGGGAGGATTCTACGAGCAGTACTTC.